This T cell receptor (beta chain) is from a study of shared clonotypes between healthy human individuals. The table came from immunoSEQ multiplex PCR; TCRdb's copy has only in-frame clones and leaves some out. The sample has millions of clones; about 93% are singletons. Trimming shortened V by 0 bases and J by 1 base, and 7 bases separated the two germline ends. CDR3 length: 15 residues. Germline CDR1 LGHNA, CDR2 YSLEER. It was CD45RO-negative cells, positively selected for CCR7, that made up naive CD8 cells, with terminally differentiated effector memory CD45RA+ cells excluded. The TCR originated in a man aged 18 to 29 in good health. Some clones in this sample may be carry-over from other donors' samples. This chain joins TRBV4-3 and TRBJ2-1; D gene uncertain. The material sequenced was naive CD8+ T cells from PBMCs. The CDR3 protein is CASSQDFASYNEQFF. The CDR3 DNA reads TGCGCCAGCAGCCAAGATTTTGCTTCCTACAATGAGCAGTTCTTC.